This entry features one T cell receptor (beta chain) sequence. Its cognate antigen is unknown. Primers: 60 Vbeta forward and 13 Jbeta reverse. Clones were read by immunoSEQ multiplex PCR, and TCRdb kept only the in-frame ones, dropping some. The table records about 160,000 clones, more than 80% of them present only once. This entry belongs to a study of cytomegalovirus exposure and HLA in healthy donors. Study results and caveats: The likely origin of a cluster of highly shared sequence variants was a sequencing artifact. The dataset shows that most TCR sequences were rare, while some public TCRs occurred in many donors.

The CDR3 is made up of 13 amino acids. The V and J ends lost 4 bases and 3 bases respectively, with 9 bases between them. Germline assignment: CDR1 SNHLY and CDR2 FYNNEI. The sequence derives from a woman between 18 and 29 years old in good health and CMV-seronegative. The V and J genes are TRBV2 and TRBJ2-5, with a possible D match to TRBD2 (6 bases). Sequencing input: PBMCs. The CDR3 DNA follows: TGTGCCAGCAGTGTGGAGCGGGAAGAGACCCAGTACTTC. It codes for CASSVEREETQYF.